Listed below are T cell receptor beta chains from one sample, sequenced in a study of molecular identifiers for immune sequencing clone quantification. TCRdb passed the PCR reads through MiXCR, listing each CDR3 protein once. The sample includes a few hundred thousand distinct CDR3 sequences, 24% of them seen just once. What was sequenced was naive CD8+ T cells from blood, with Jurkat cell RNA spiked in. These receptors were taken from a human donor in good health. Some libraries in this study had Jurkat cell RNA spiked in. Both conserved end residues are part of each CDR3. A D gene is named only where the DNA matches it firmly. Part of the rows lack a size; the others show once, few, many or a class for expanded clones.

j_call clone_size v_call d_call cdr3_nt cdr3_aa
TRBJ1-5 NA TRBV12-3/TRBV12-4 NA TGTGCCAGCAGTTTCGGGGTAGTTAGGTGGCCCCAGCATTTT CASSFGVVRWPQHF
TRBJ2-3 many TRBV12-3/TRBV12-4 TRBD1 TGTGCCAGCAGCCCAGCTCAGGGACAGGGTGTGGCAGATACGCAGTATTTT CASSPAQGQGVADTQYF
TRBJ2-3 NA TRBV7-9 TRBD2 TGTGCCGGCAGCCCGCTAGCGGGAGAAGGGGCAGATACGCAGTATTTT CAGSPLAGEGADTQYF
TRBJ2-2 many TRBV9 NA TGTGCCAGCAGCCCACAGGACACGTCTCTCGGTACCGGGGAGCTGTTTTTT CASSPQDTSLGTGELFF
TRBJ2-2 NA TRBV7-9 NA TGTGCCAGCACCGGAACGGGCACCGGGGAGCTGTTTTTT CASTGTGTGELFF
TRBJ1-4 few TRBV7-8 NA TGTGCCAGCAGCTCAGTTCGTCCGGGGACAACTAATGAAAAACTGTTTTTT CASSSVRPGTTNEKLFF
TRBJ2-3 NA TRBV19 NA TGTGCCAGTACCCCCGGACAGATTAGCACAGATACGCAGTATTTT CASTPGQISTDTQYF
TRBJ2-5 few TRBV9 TRBD2 TGTGCCAGCAGCAGAACCTCTAGCGGGAGAGGTCGGGAGACCCAGTACTTC CASSRTSSGRGRETQYF
TRBJ2-1 NA TRBV6-2/TRBV6-3 TRBD2 TGTGCCAGCAAACCCTCGGGACTAGCGTTCCTTGAGCAGTCCTTC CASKPSGLAFLEQSF
TRBJ2-1 NA TRBV4-1 NA TGCACCAGCAGCCACGGCGGCAATGAGCAGTTCTTC CTSSHGGNEQFF
TRBJ1-5 NA TRBV25-1 NA TGTGCCAGCAGTGAAAAGATGGGGAATCAGCCCCAGCATTTT CASSEKMGNQPQHF
TRBJ2-4 NA TRBV7-9 NA TGTGCCAGCAGCTTAGAGAATTTAAACATTCAGTACTTC CASSLENLNIQYF
TRBJ1-1 few TRBV29-1 NA TGCAGCGTTGAATCGAGAGAAGCTTTCTTT CSVESREAFF
TRBJ2-3 NA TRBV6-5 TRBD2 TGTGCCAGCAGTTACTCCATCCCCCTAGCGGGAGTCACAGATACGCAGTATTTT CASSYSIPLAGVTDTQYF
TRBJ2-3 few TRBV4-3 TRBD2 TGCGCCAGCAGCCATAGCGGGGATAGCACAGATACGCAGTATTTT CASSHSGDSTDTQYF
TRBJ2-3 few TRBV12-3/TRBV12-4 NA TGTGCCAGCAGTCCTGGAGGGCTGGGAGATACGCAGTATTTT CASSPGGLGDTQYF
TRBJ1-1 many TRBV7-2 TRBD1 TGTGCCAGCAGCTTAGGCAGGGGGCCAACTGAAGCTTTCTTT CASSLGRGPTEAFF
TRBJ1-1 NA TRBV9 NA TGTGCCAGCGGGCTACGCAACACTGAAGCTTTCTTT CASGLRNTEAFF
TRBJ2-3 NA TRBV7-9 TRBD2 TGTGCCAGCAGCCTAGTGGTAGGGCTAGCGGGAGATACGCAGTATTTT CASSLVVGLAGDTQYF